This TCR beta chain emerged from a study of PD-L1 blockade in urothelial cancer. Whole-study context: Atezolizumab, begun by patients in about 2014, was given at 1,200 mg intravenously every 3 weeks.

Synthetic TCR analog templates were spiked into each PCR. Some clones are missing from TCRdb's copy, which holds only in-frame ones; the method was immunoSEQ multiplex PCR. The sample holds about 130,000 clones, more than 75% seen once. The CDR3 has 14 residues. Per germline, CDR1 GTSNPN and CDR2 SVGIG (reference sequence). The ends were cut back, 3 bases at V and 1 base at J, with 13 bases in the middle. Time point noted: peripheral blood 6 weeks after treatment start. The TCR was taken from a man aged 50 to 60 with urothelial cancer. The specimen was PBMCs, collected around atezolizumab (anti-PD-L1) treatment. The gene calls are TRBV30 and TRBJ2-7; no firm D call. CDR3 sequence (DNA): TGTGCCTGGAGCTACCCAGCGCGGTCCTACGAGCAGTACTTC. Translation gives CAWSYPARSYEQYF.